One and the same sample provided the 10 T cell receptor beta chains below, sequenced in a study of blood T cell repertoires in COVID-19 (dated by TCRdb to the early 2020s). The receptor library was made with the immunoSEQ multiplex PCR assay. In its TCRdb copy, this immuneACCESS table keeps in-frame sequences only and misses some clones. Where compared with another copy, unresolved V genes explain less than half of these, and the others have no known cause. The sample contains 340,000 or so clones, around 83% of them found a single time. The ten largest clones represent about 2.7% of the sample. Sequenced input: peripheral blood. Receptor source: a man in his thirties or forties with active or convalescent COVID-19.

The chain links TRBV19 to TRBJ1-2, with D perhaps TRBD1 (5 bases). Trimming took 3 bases from V and 6 from J, leaving 11 bases between them. The CDR3 loop spans 13 amino acids. The V gene's germline CDR1 is LNHDA and CDR2 SQIVND (reference sequence). The CDR3 region is CASSISDIHGYTF. In DNA, the CDR3 is TGTGCCAGTAGTATTTCGGACATCCATGGCTACACCTTC. The whole variable domain, filled in from reference TRBV19 and TRBJ1-2, reads DGGITQSPKYLFRKEGQNVTLSCEQNLNHDAMYWYRQDPGQGLRLIYYSQIVNDFQKGDIAEGYSVSREKKESFPLTVTSAQKNPTAFYLCASSISDIHGYTFGSGTRLTVV.

V and J are TRBV20-1 and TRBJ1-2; maybe TRBD1 (5 bases). The CDR3 has 11 amino acids. Germline-derived CDR1 and CDR2 are DFQATT and SNEGSKA (reference sequence). V shed 5 bases and J shed 4 bases, with 8 bases lying between them. This chain's CDR3 is CSAAGVYGYTF. The CDR3, as DNA: TGCAGTGCTGCGGGGGTCTATGGCTACACCTTC.

J is TRBJ2-1 and V is TRBV28; TRBD2 aligns across 7 bases. Per germline, CDR1 MDHEN and CDR2 SYDVKM. The CDR3 runs to 16 residues. The V gene end was trimmed by 5 bases and the J gene end by 6 bases; junction bases not matched to a gene: 13. The CDR3 DNA follows: TGTGCCAGCAGTCCCCCCCCGGGGGGAGTCTTCAATGAGCAGTTCTTC. Translation: CASSPPPGGVFNEQFF. Full variable domain (rest looked up from reference TRBV28 and TRBJ2-1): DVKVTQSSRYLVKRTGEKVFLECVQDMDHENMFWYRQDPGLGLRLIYFSYDVKMKEKGDIPEGYSVSREKKERFSLILESASTNQTSMYLCASSPPPGGVFNEQFFGPGTRLTVL.

This chain connects TRBV12-5 to TRBJ1-2, with D uncertain. CDR1 and CDR2 from the germline V gene are LGHNT and FRNRAP. The CDR3 is made up of 14 amino acids. Trimming removed 2 bases at V and 7 bases at J, with 14 bases between. The CDR3 nucleotides read TGTGCTAGTGGTTTGTTTCCCCTTCCCGTTGGCTACACCTTC. Protein: CASGLFPLPVGYTF.

This chain uses TRBV24-1 with TRBJ1-4; 11 bases are shared with TRBD1. The junction had 5 bases not matched to a gene; V was cut back by 4 bases and J by 8 bases. Germline V gene data show CDR1 as KGHDR and CDR2 as SFDVKD. The CDR3 has 15 residues. The CDR3 protein is CATSEGTGGLEKLFF. The DNA for the CDR3 is TGTGCCACCAGTGAGGGGACAGGGGGGCTCGAAAAACTGTTTTTT.

This sequence joins TRBV24-1 and TRBJ2-1, with D possibly being TRBD1 (5 bases). Trimming pared 1 base from V and 2 bases from J, leaving 11 bases between. This CDR3 spans 16 amino acids. Germline values: CDR1 KGHDR, CDR2 SFDVKD. CDR3 DNA sequence: TGTGCCACCAGTGATTTAGTAGGGGCTACCTACAATGAGCAGTTCTTC. This sequence encodes CATSDLVGATYNEQFF.

The gene calls are TRBV5-5 and TRBJ1-4; the D gene is possibly TRBD1 (6 bases). The V and J ends lost 2 bases and 6 bases respectively, with 11 bases between them. Germline CDR1 SGHKS, CDR2 YYEKEE (reference sequence). CDR3 size: 14 residues. The CDR3 loop is CASSFSQGYEKLFF. CDR3 coding DNA: TGTGCCAGCAGCTTTTCCCAGGGGTATGAAAAACTGTTTTTT. The whole variable domain, remainder taken from reference TRBV5-5 and TRBJ1-4, is DAGVTQSPTHLIKTRGQQVTLRCSPISGHKSVSWYQQVLGQGPQFIFQYYEKEERGRGNFPDRFSARQFPNYSSELNVNALLLGDSALYLCASSFSQGYEKLFFGSGTQLSVL.

In nucleotides, the CDR3 is TGTGCCAGCAGCGTAGGGCTAGCGAGTGGCTACGAGCAGTACTTC. Its translation is CASSVGLASGYEQYF. The rearrangement joins TRBV9 to TRBJ2-7; D may be TRBD2 (6 bases). Trimming stripped 0 bases from V and 3 bases from J, with 13 bases between. The germline V gene encodes CDR1 SGDLS and CDR2 YYNGEE. This CDR3 is built from 15 residues.

This chain joins TRBV4-3 and TRBJ2-1; 13 nucleotides line up with TRBD2. Trimming took 2 bases from V and 9 from J; bases not matched to a gene: 7. The length of the CDR3 is 16 residues. Germline CDR1 reads LGHNA; CDR2 reads YSLEER. The CDR3 DNA reads TGCGCCAGCAGCCAACACGGGACTAGCGGGACAGCTGAGCAGTTCTTC. This sequence encodes CASSQHGTSGTAEQFF.

The V call is TRBV28, the J call TRBJ2-1, with TRBD2 identical over 7 bases. Germline lookup yields CDR1 MDHEN and CDR2 SYDVKM. This CDR3 is 14 amino acids long. CDR3 sequence: CAGGPSGLYNEQFF. The CDR3 bases are TGTGCGGGGGGTCCTAGCGGCCTATACAATGAGCAGTTCTTC.